This T cell receptor (beta chain) was identified in a study of blood T cell repertoires in COVID-19. The overall study: Samples came from the United States, Italy and Spain, spanning acute and convalescent COVID-19. Sources were T cells, B-cell-depleted T cells, or PBMCs; the material itself was cDNA or gDNA.

Clones were read by immunoSEQ multiplex PCR, and TCRdb kept only the in-frame ones, dropping some. The sample records about 200,000 clones, roughly 85% being singletons. Germline CDR1 is GTSNPN and CDR2 is SVGIG (reference sequence). V shed 0 bases and J shed 8 bases, with 16 bases lying between them. The CDR3 loop spans 14 amino acids. The V gene is TRBV30, the J gene TRBJ1-2; tentatively, D is TRBD1 (6 bases). The specimen sequenced was peripheral blood. The clonotype was recovered from a woman aged 40 to 50 with active or convalescent COVID-19. CDR3 residues: CAWSVLQGYVGYTF. The CDR3 region has the DNA TGTGCCTGGAGTGTTCTACAGGGCTATGTAGGCTACACCTTC.